This T cell receptor beta chain derives from a study of beta chain features in type 1 diabetes. The study, taken as a whole, reports: Since sequencing was performed on cDNA, cells with high TCR expression could be over-represented.

cDNA synthesis used the whole RNA isolate, giving expressed TCRB sequences. Profiled with immunoSEQ multiplex PCR; TCRdb holds only in-frame clones, not every one. Here the sample spans around 150,000 clones, less than 9.5% being singletons. This clone was seen a few times. The antigen is not known. Germline V lookup: CDR1 SGHTA, CDR2 FQGNSA. V trimming: 1 base; J trimming: 10 bases; junction bases outside the gene matches: 12. The CDR3 is made up of 16 amino acids. The origin of this receptor is a man in his late teens or twenties in good health. Sequenced input: central memory CD4+ T cells from blood. The gene calls are TRBV7-2 and TRBJ2-1, with TRBD2 matching 8 bases. The CDR3 sequence is CASSLDPSGLIGEQFF. DNA for the CDR3: TGTGCCAGCAGCTTAGATCCTAGCGGGTTAATCGGAGAGCAGTTCTTC.